Sequencing of this T cell receptor beta chain was carried out in a study of cytomegalovirus exposure and HLA in healthy donors. A remark on this clone: The target antigen is unknown.

Germline CDR1 reads SGHRS; CDR2 reads YFSETQ. The ends lost 2 bases at V and 4 bases at J; junction bases unmatched: 2. The CDR3 is 15 amino acids. Broader study findings: Most TCRs appeared rarely, but some public TCRs recurred in many donors.

PCR employed 60 Vbeta and 13 Jbeta primers. The protocol was immunoSEQ multiplex PCR, while the TCRdb copy is restricted to in-frame clones and leaves out a portion. Of 100,000 to 150,000 clones in the sample, approximately 78% are singletons; the top ten hold just over 8%. The chain combines TRBV5-1 with TRBJ2-1; 11 bases agree with TRBD1. The sample consisted of PBMCs. This receptor was identified in a woman between 45 and 65 years old in good health and CMV-seropositive. CDR3 DNA sequence: TGCGCCAGCAGCTTAGGGACAGGGGGATACAATGAGCAGTTCTTC. This gives the protein CASSLGTGGYNEQFF. Complete variable domain (other parts from reference TRBV5-1 and TRBJ2-1): KAGVTQTPRYLIKTRGQQVTLSCSPISGHRSVSWYQQTPGQGLQFLFEYFSETQRNKGNFPGRFSGRQFSNSRSEMNVSTLELGDSALYLCASSLGTGGYNEQFFGPGTRLTVL.